This entry concerns a single TCR beta chain. The CDR3 extends over 16 amino acids. Germline assignment: CDR1 MDHEN and CDR2 SYDVKM. V was shortened by 4 bases and J by 0 bases, with 15 bases between the two germline ends. This record belongs to a study of T cell responses to AZD1222 COVID-19 vaccine. Produced via immunoSEQ multiplex PCR; TCRdb's table is partial and in-frame only. The data contain approximately 100,000 clones, roughly 87% of them seen just once; the ten biggest clones take up roughly 13%. The clonotype was recovered from an adult in good health. The J gene is TRBJ1-2, the V gene TRBV28; the D gene is possibly TRBD1 (6 bases). This specimen was peripheral blood, taken on day 0 of MenACWY control vaccination. The CDR3 loop reads CASSWTARPPNYGYTF. In nucleotides, the CDR3 is TGTGCCAGCAGTTGGACAGCCAGGCCCCCTAACTATGGCTACACCTTC.